The 2 T cell receptor beta chains reported below all come from one sample, sequenced in a study of T cell responses to AZD1222 COVID-19 vaccine. Only in-frame clones appear in the TCRdb table, and some are missing; sequencing was by immunoSEQ multiplex PCR. The sample consists of 100,000 to 140,000 clones, more than 80% of them appearing once. The specimen was peripheral blood, collected on day 0 of AZD1222 vaccination. Every receptor here comes from an adult in good health.

In its sample, this clone was seen once. The chain has TRBV3-1 (or the pseudogene TRBV3-2) and TRBJ2-5, with 12 bases identical to TRBD2. The CDR3 spans 17 residues. Germline lookup yields CDR1 LGHDT and CDR2 YNNKEL (reference sequence). Trimming at V came to 1 base and at J to 4 bases, leaving 7 bases not matched to a gene. The CDR3 reads CASSQVTTSGSGETQYF. DNA for the CDR3: TGTGCCAGCAGCCAAGTTACGACTAGCGGGAGTGGAGAGACCCAGTACTTC.

The chain carries TRBV5-1 and TRBJ2-3; D uncertain. Germline loops: CDR1 SGHRS, CDR2 YFSETQ. CDR3 length: 15 amino acids. V shed 0 bases and J shed 4 bases, with 12 bases lying between them. CDR3 in DNA: TGCGCCAGCAGCTTGGGGGCTAAAGACGCAGATACGCAGTATTTT. Protein product: CASSLGAKDADTQYF.